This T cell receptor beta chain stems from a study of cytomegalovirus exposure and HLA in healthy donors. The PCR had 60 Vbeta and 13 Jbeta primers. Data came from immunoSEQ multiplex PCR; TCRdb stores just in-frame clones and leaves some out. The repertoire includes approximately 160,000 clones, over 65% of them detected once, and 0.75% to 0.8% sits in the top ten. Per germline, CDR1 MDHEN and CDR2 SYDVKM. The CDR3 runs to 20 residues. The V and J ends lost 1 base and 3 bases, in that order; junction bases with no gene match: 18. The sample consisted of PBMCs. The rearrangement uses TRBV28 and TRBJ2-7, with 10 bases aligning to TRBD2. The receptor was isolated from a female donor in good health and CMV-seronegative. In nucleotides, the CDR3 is TGTGCCAGCAGTTTATTTCACCTAGCGGGAGAAACCGGACGTAACTACGAGCAGTACTTC. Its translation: CASSLFHLAGETGRNYEQYF.